This T cell receptor (beta chain) is from a study of spatial heterogeneity in lung cancer. Study overall: Sequences of the beta chain were consistently detected in greater numbers than alpha-chain sequences.

J gave up 6 bases and V 3 bases, and 3 bases lay outside the gene matches. The CDR3 loop spans 13 amino acids. Unique molecular identifiers tagged every individual TCR cDNA molecule. TCRdb called the 5' RACE reads again in MiXCR, with one record for every CDR3 protein. The sample lists 39,000 or so distinct CDR3 sequences, roughly 8% occurring once. Time point given: sample taken at primary tumor resection. No cells were sorted before sequencing. The whole RNA sequenced was extracted from tumor, nontumor lung or frozen PBMC. The donors were approximately 65 patients with non-small cell lung cancer that was early-stage and untreated. Findings and caveats of the study: More often at tumor resection than at routine follow-up, ubiquitous expanded tumor TCRs were detected in the blood.

This clonotype was seen repeatedly, ten times or more. Its antigen is undetermined. This receptor was obtained from a male donor with early-stage non-small cell lung cancer. The sample here was PBMCs, taken at surgery. The chain couples TRBV12-3 or TRBV12-4 to TRBJ2-7; TRBD2 matches at 9 bases. CDR3 nucleotides: TGTGCCAGCAGTTTTGCGGGAGGGCTCGAGCAGTACGTC. It yields the protein CASSFAGGLEQYV.